Listed below are T cell receptor beta chains from one sample, sequenced in a study of cytomegalovirus exposure and HLA in healthy donors. Generated by immunoSEQ multiplex PCR, the TCRdb table keeps only in-frame clones and is missing some. The repertoire shows roughly 82,000 clones; the top ten hold 1.4% to 1.5%. What was sequenced was PBMCs. These receptors all stem from an older woman in good health and CMV-seronegative. The CDR3 runs from the conserved cysteine through the conserved F or W. The D gene is left open where the match is weak.

J gene | V gene | D gene | CDR3 DNA | CDR3 protein
TRBJ2-1 | TRBV28 | TRBD2 | TGTGCCAGCAGCCAAAGCGGGAGGGGGACTTACAATGAGCAGTTCTTC | CASSQSGRGTYNEQFF
TRBJ1-2 | TRBV19 | . | TGTGCCAGTAGTATCAGGGCCGGACATGGCTACACCTTC | CASSIRAGHGYTF
TRBJ1-5 | TRBV18 | . | TGTGCCAGCTCAGTCTCGAGGGATCAGCCCCAGCATTTT | CASSVSRDQPQHF
TRBJ2-5 | TRBV18 | . | TGTGCCAGCTCAAACCGGGACTCGCAAGAGACCCAGTACTTC | CASSNRDSQETQYF
TRBJ2-1 | TRBV2 | TRBD2 | TGTGCCAGCAGTGAAGGGCTAGCGGGAAACAATGAGCAGTTCTTC | CASSEGLAGNNEQFF
TRBJ1-2 | TRBV5-1 | TRBD1 | TGCGCCAGCAGCCCCGGACAGGGAGGAAACTATGGCTACACCTTC | CASSPGQGGNYGYTF
TRBJ2-5 | TRBV7-2 | TRBD2 | TGTGCCAGCAGCTGGGGGGGAGGGGTGTACCAAGAGACCCAGTACTTC | CASSWGGGVYQETQYF
TRBJ1-1 | TRBV5-8 | . | TGTGCCAGCAGCTTGGCCGCGGAAATAAGGAACACTGAAGCTTTCTTT | CASSLAAEIRNTEAFF
TRBJ1-4 | TRBV6-1 | . | TGTGCCAGCAGTGAAGTTGTCGGAGCTAATGAAAAACTGTTTTTT | CASSEVVGANEKLFF
TRBJ2-1 | TRBV6-5 | TRBD1 | TGTGCCATTAGACAGGGGAATGAGCAGTTCTTC | CAIRQGNEQFF
TRBJ2-1 | TRBV6-5 | TRBD2 | TGTGCCAGCAGTGATAGCGGGACAATGAGGCAGTTCTTC | CASSDSGTMRQFF
TRBJ2-1 | TRBV7-2 | TRBD2 | TGTGCCAGCAGCTTAGGCGGACTAGCACGCGATGAGCAGTTCTTC | CASSLGGLARDEQFF
TRBJ1-2 | TRBV2 | TRBD1 | TGTGCCAGCAGCCCGACAGGGGATGGCTACACCTTC | CASSPTGDGYTF
TRBJ1-1 | TRBV5-4 | . | TGTGCCAGCAGCTTGGACAGCACTGAAGCTTTCTTT | CASSLDSTEAFF
TRBJ2-1 | TRBV9 | . | TGTGCCAGCAGCGCGGAAGGTTGGGGCCGCTCCTACAATGAGCAGTTCTTC | CASSAEGWGRSYNEQFF
TRBJ2-6 | TRBV4-3 | . | TGCGCCAGCAGCCCACTTTTTGTTGGCTCTGGGGCCAACGTCCTGACTTTC | CASSPLFVGSGANVLTF
TRBJ1-1 | TRBV9 | . | TGTGCCAGCAGCCTCCGCAGGGACTCACCTAGGATCACTGAAGCTTTCTTT | CASSLRRDSPRITEAFF
TRBJ2-7 | TRBV7-8 | TRBD1 | TGTGCCACCAGACAGGGTCAAGTCTCCGAGCAGTACTTC | CATRQGQVSEQYF
TRBJ1-2 | TRBV5-1 | TRBD1 | TGCGCCAGCAGCTTGATGGGAAGACAGGGGCTTGGCTACACCTTC | CASSLMGRQGLGYTF
TRBJ2-6 | TRBV7-7 | TRBD2 | TGTGCTGGGGGGAGGGACGGGCGAGCGGGAGGGCCCTCGGTGACTGGGGCCAACGTCCTGACTTTC | CAGGRDGRAGGPSVTGANVLTF
TRBJ1-4 | TRBV25-1 | TRBD1 | TGTGCCAGCAGTGAGGTGGCGGGACAGTTTAATGAAAAACTGTTTTTT | CASSEVAGQFNEKLFF
TRBJ2-5 | TRBV5-1 | TRBD1 | TGCGCCAGCAGCTTAGGACAGGGAGAGACCCAGTACTTC | CASSLGQGETQYF
TRBJ2-7 | TRBV6-6 | TRBD2 | TGTGCCAGCAGTTTTGGACTAGCGGATCTTTACGAGCAGTACTTC | CASSFGLADLYEQYF
TRBJ2-3 | TRBV28 | TRBD2 | TGTGCCAGCAGTTCAGCAGCGGGGAGCACAGATACGCAGTATTTT | CASSSAAGSTDTQYF
TRBJ1-1 | TRBV7-2 | TRBD1 | TGTGCCAGCAGCCGGACAGGGGGGGACACTGAAGCTTTCTTT | CASSRTGGDTEAFF
TRBJ2-1 | TRBV7-9 | . | TGTGCCAGCAGCTTTAGACAAGAAAATGAGCAGTTCTTC | CASSFRQENEQFF
TRBJ2-3 | TRBV6-6 | TRBD2 | TGTGCCAGCAGGGCCGGGACTAGCGGCTCCACAGATACGCAGTATTTT | CASRAGTSGSTDTQYF
TRBJ2-3 | TRBV10-2 | . | TGCGCCAGCAGCCGGGACAAACCCACAGATACGCAGTATTTT | CASSRDKPTDTQYF
TRBJ2-2 | TRBV19 | TRBD2 | TGTGCCAGTAGTGGGACTAGCGGGAGACGTTGGTCCGGGGAGCTGTTTTTT | CASSGTSGRRWSGELFF
TRBJ1-2 | TRBV9 | . | TGTGCCAGCAGCGTGAATTTGGGGCCCTATGAGGGCTACACCTTC | CASSVNLGPYEGYTF
TRBJ2-1 | TRBV4-1 | TRBD1 | TGCGCCAGCAGCCAAGAGGGACAGCATGACAATGAGCAGTTCTTC | CASSQEGQHDNEQFF
TRBJ2-5 | TRBV9 | . | TGTGCCAGCAGCGTGGGCCAACAAGAGACCCAGTACTTC | CASSVGQQETQYF
TRBJ1-1 | TRBV6-5 | . | TGTGCCAGCACCACGGGTCGACGGGCTGAAGCTTTCTTT | CASTTGRRAEAFF
TRBJ1-5 | TRBV6-5 | . | TGTGCCAGCAGTTACTCGAGAGGGCAGGGGCAGCCCCAGCATTTT | CASSYSRGQGQPQHF
TRBJ2-7 | TRBV6-5 | TRBD1 | TGTGCCAGCAGAACCTACAGGGGGCCCTACGAGCAGTACTTC | CASRTYRGPYEQYF
TRBJ2-1 | TRBV4-1 | TRBD2 | TGCGCCAGCAGCCAGGGGGAACTAGCGGGATGGGAGCAGTTCTTC | CASSQGELAGWEQFF
TRBJ2-7 | TRBV6-5 | . | TGTGCCAGCAGTTACTCGATTGCCAACGAGCAGTACTTC | CASSYSIANEQYF
TRBJ1-2 | TRBV6-1 | TRBD1 | TGTGCCAGCAGTGTCGGCGGGACAGGCTATGGCTACACCTTC | CASSVGGTGYGYTF
TRBJ1-1 | TRBV6-4 | TRBD1 | TGTGCCAGCAGCCCGGGACAGGGGGCTGAAGCTTTCTTT | CASSPGQGAEAFF
TRBJ2-1 | TRBV27 | TRBD1 | TGTGCCAGCAGAAGGGACAGAGACATGGGCTTCTACAATGAGCAGTTCTTC | CASRRDRDMGFYNEQFF
TRBJ2-1 | TRBV11-3 | TRBD2 | TGTGCCAGCAGCTTGCTAGCGGGAGTCGTCGGTGGGGTTGAGCAGTTCTTC | CASSLLAGVVGGVEQFF
TRBJ2-5 | TRBV15 | TRBD1 | TGTGCCACCAGCAGTTTCAACGTCCGGGCGGGACAGGGCCGTGGGACCCAGTACTTC | CATSSFNVRAGQGRGTQYF
TRBJ2-3 | TRBV4-2 | TRBD2 | TGTGCCAGCAGCCAAGTACTAGCGGGAACAGATACGCAGTATTTT | CASSQVLAGTDTQYF
TRBJ1-5 | TRBV6-6 | . | TGTGCCAGCAGTTACGCAGGCGATAGCAATCAGCCCCAGCATTTT | CASSYAGDSNQPQHF
TRBJ2-7 | TRBV19 | . | TGTGCCAGTAGTATAGGGGCCCCCTACGAGCAGTACTTC | CASSIGAPYEQYF
TRBJ2-7 | TRBV7-2 | . | TGTGCCAGCAGCTTAGAGGCAGGGGTTTATTACGAGCAGTACTTC | CASSLEAGVYYEQYF
TRBJ2-6 | TRBV7-8 | . | TGTGCCAGCAGCCCCAGGGGAGACTCTGGGGCCAACGTCCTGACTTTC | CASSPRGDSGANVLTF
TRBJ2-7 | TRBV6-5 | . | TGTGCCAGCAGCCATACAGCGGCGGCGAGCCAGTACTTC | CASSHTAAASQYF
TRBJ1-4 | TRBV28 | . | TGTGCCAGCAGTCTTAATGAAAAACTGTTTTTT | CASSLNEKLFF
TRBJ2-7 | TRBV28 | . | TGTGCCAGCAGGCCGGGGAGTTACGAGCAGTACTTC | CASRPGSYEQYF
TRBJ2-5 | TRBV29-1 | . | TGCAGCGGGGGGGGCGGGGATGAGACCCAGTACTTC | CSGGGGDETQYF
TRBJ2-1 | TRBV7-2 | . | TGTGCCAGCAGCTTAGTTAACTCCTACAATGAGCAGTTCTTC | CASSLVNSYNEQFF
TRBJ2-1 | TRBV6-6 | TRBD1 | TGTGCCAGCAAAAGACAGGGCCTTACGTATGAGCAGTTCTTC | CASKRQGLTYEQFF
TRBJ2-1 | TRBV10-3 | . | TGTGCCATCAGTGAGTCCCAGGGACTCCCCAATGAGCAGTTCTTC | CAISESQGLPNEQFF
TRBJ1-5 | TRBV7-2 | . | TGTGCCAGCAGCTTAGAGCTAGGTCAGCCCCAGCATTTT | CASSLELGQPQHF
TRBJ1-4 | TRBV18 | . | TGTGCCAGCTCACCATCACAGCTTAATGAAAAACTGTTTTTT | CASSPSQLNEKLFF
TRBJ2-7 | TRBV4-3 | . | TGCGCCAGCAGCCAAGATCTTCAGGGCTACGAGCAGTACTTC | CASSQDLQGYEQYF
TRBJ1-2 | TRBV4-1 | . | TGCGCCAGCAGCCAAGACTTGCAGGGGTCATCCAGATGGTATGGCTACACCTTC | CASSQDLQGSSRWYGYTF
TRBJ1-4 | TRBV21-1 | . | TGTGCCAGCAGCCCCAGGAAGGGGGTACTAGATAGAACTAATGAAAAACTGTTTTTT | CASSPRKGVLDRTNEKLFF
TRBJ2-1 | TRBV28 | . | TGTGCCAGCAGTTTTTCCAGGGCCCCCAATGGGAATGAGCAGTTCTTC | CASSFSRAPNGNEQFF